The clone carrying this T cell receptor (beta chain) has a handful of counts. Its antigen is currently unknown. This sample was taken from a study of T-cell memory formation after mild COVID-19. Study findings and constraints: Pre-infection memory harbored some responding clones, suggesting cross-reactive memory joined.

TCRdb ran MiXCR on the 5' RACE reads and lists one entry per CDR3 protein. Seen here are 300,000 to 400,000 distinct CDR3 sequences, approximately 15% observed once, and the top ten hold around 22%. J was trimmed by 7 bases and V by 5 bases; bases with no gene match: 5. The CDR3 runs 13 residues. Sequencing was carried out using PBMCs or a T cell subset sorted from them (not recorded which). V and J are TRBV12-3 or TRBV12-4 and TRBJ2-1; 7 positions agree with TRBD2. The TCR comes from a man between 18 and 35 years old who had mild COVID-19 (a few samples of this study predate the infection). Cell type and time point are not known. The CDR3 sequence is CASSTNGGNEQFF. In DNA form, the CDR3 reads TGTGCCAGCAGTACGAACGGGGGGAATGAGCAGTTCTTC.